This TCR beta chain was identified in a study of vaccination effects on CD4 cells after COVID-19. Ahead of sequencing, the ViraFEST assay grew antigen-specific CD4+ T cells using viral peptide pools. Culturing for ten to eleven days preceded CD4+ T cell isolation. Two doses of either BNT162b2 or mRNA-1273 were given to each participant. There are 15 residues in the CDR3. Deletions cut 7 bases from V and 4 bases from J, with 19 bases between. From germline, CDR1 is LNHDA and CDR2 SQIVND (reference sequence). The protocol was immunoSEQ multiplex PCR, while the TCRdb copy is restricted to in-frame clones and leaves out a portion. The data contain 70,000 to 95,000 clones, around 77% of them seen just once; the ten biggest clones take up under 1.2%. About this clone itself: Its antigen is not known.

The sequencing used CD4+ T cells from PBMCs cultured with HCoV-OC43 spike peptides, collected after COVID-19 vaccination. Described subset: HCoV-OC43 spike overlapping peptide pool stimulation. This TCR came from a human donor who received a COVID-19 vaccine. This chain links TRBV19 with TRBJ1-2; D possibly corresponds to TRBD1 (5 bases). CDR3 in amino acids: CASNFNRDPSYGYTF. DNA for the CDR3: TGTGCCAGTAACTTTAACCGGGACCCCTCCTATGGCTACACCTTC.